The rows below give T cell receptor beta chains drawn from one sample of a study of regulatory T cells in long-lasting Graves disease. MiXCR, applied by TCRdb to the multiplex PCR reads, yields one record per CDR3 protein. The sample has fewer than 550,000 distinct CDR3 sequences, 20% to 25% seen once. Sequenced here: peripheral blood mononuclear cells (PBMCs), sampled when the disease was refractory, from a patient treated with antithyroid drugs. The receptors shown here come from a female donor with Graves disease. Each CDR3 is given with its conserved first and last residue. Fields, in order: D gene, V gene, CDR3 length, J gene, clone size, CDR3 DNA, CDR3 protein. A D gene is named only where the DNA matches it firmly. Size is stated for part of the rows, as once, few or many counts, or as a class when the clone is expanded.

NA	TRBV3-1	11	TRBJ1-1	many	TGTGCCAGCAGCCAAGCTGGGATTACTTACTTT	CASSQAGITYF
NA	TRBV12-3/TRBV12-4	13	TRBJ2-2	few	TGTGCCAGCATCCCAGGGAACACCGGGGAGCTGTTTTTT	CASIPGNTGELFF
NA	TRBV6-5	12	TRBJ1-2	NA	TGTGCCAGCAGTTACGGTCCGCGCGGCTACACCTTC	CASSYGPRGYTF
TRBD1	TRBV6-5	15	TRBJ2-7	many	TGTGCCAGCAGTTACTCGCGGACAGGGGCCTACGAGCAGTACTTC	CASSYSRTGAYEQYF
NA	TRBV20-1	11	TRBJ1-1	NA	TGCAGTGCTAAGGGAGTCACTGAAGCTTTCTTT	CSAKGVTEAFF
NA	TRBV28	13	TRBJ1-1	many	TGTGCCAGCAGTCCACGGAATCGCACTGAAGCTTTCTTT	CASSPRNRTEAFF
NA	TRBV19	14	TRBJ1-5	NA	TGTGCCAGTAGGACGGTCTTCAACAATCAGCCCCAGCATTTT	CASRTVFNNQPQHF
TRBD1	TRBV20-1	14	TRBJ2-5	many	TGCAGTGCTATTAACCGGGACAGGGCGAAGACCCAGTACTTC	CSAINRDRAKTQYF
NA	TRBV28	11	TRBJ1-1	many	TGTGCCAGCAGGAGGGCCGCTGAAGCTTTCTTT	CASRRAAEAFF
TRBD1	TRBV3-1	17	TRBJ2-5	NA	TGTGCCAGCAGCCAAGATTCGAAACAGGGGGATATTGAGACCCAGTACTTC	CASSQDSKQGDIETQYF
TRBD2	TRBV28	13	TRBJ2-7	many	TGTGCCAGCAGCCCAGGACTAGCGGGGGAGCAGTACTTC	CASSPGLAGEQYF
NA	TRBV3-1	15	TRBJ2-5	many	TGTGCCAGCAGCCAAGAGGAAGAAACCCAAGAGACCCAGTACTTC	CASSQEEETQETQYF
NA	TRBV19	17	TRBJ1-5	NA	TGTGCCAGTAGTCCCCCACCACAGGGTAGGCGCAATCAGCCCCAGCATTTT	CASSPPPQGRRNQPQHF
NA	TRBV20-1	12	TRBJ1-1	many	TGCAGTGCTACTCAGGGTTATACTGAAGCTTTCTTT	CSATQGYTEAFF
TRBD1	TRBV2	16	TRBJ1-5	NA	TGTGCCAGCAGTGAATATTTATCAGGGGGGAATCAGCCCCAGCATTTT	CASSEYLSGGNQPQHF
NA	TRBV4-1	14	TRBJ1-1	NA	TGCGCCAGCAGCCAAGCAGGGAGGGACACTGAAGCTTTCTTT	CASSQAGRDTEAFF
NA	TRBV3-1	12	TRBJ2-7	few	TGTGCCAGCAGCCTCTCGATTTACGAGCAGTACTTC	CASSLSIYEQYF
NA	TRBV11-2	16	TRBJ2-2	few	TGTGCCAGCAGCTTAATTGTAGCAAGCGGGACCGGGGAGCTGTTTTTT	CASSLIVASGTGELFF
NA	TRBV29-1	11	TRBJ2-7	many	TGCAGCGCCCGGCGGGGCTACGAGCAGTACTTC	CSARRGYEQYF
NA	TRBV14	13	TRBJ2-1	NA	TGTGCCAGCAGCCAAGATACTCACAATGAGCAGTTCTTC	CASSQDTHNEQFF
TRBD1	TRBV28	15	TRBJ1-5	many	TGTGCCAGCAGTTACGGGACAGGGGTCAATCAGCCCCAGCATTTT	CASSYGTGVNQPQHF
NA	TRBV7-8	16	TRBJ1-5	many	TGTGCCAGCAGCCCTTACGCCGGGACCGGGGGGGGGACCCAGCATTTT	CASSPYAGTGGGTQHF
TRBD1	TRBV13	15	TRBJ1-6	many	TGTGCCAGCAGCGACCGGGACAGACCTAATTCACCCCTCCACTTT	CASSDRDRPNSPLHF
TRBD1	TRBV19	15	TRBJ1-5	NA	TGTGCCAGTACTTTTGGCTACAGGGGGCTTCAGCCCCAGCATTTT	CASTFGYRGLQPQHF
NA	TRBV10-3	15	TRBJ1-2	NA	TGTGCCATCAGTGTCCCCGGCGCGCCGAACTATGGCTACACCTTC	CAISVPGAPNYGYTF
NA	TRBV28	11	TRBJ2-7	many	TGTGCCGTAGGGAAGGGAAGCGAGCAGTACTTC	CAVGKGSEQYF
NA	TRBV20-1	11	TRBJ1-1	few	TGCAGTGCGCAGACAAACGCTGAAGCTTTCTTT	CSAQTNAEAFF
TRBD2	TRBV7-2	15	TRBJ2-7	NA	TGTGCCAGCAGCCCCGTAGCGGGAGGTCGCTACGAGCAGTACTTC	CASSPVAGGRYEQYF
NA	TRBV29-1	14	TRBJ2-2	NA	TGCAGCGTTGAGGAGGAGGCGAACACCGGGGAGCTGTTTTTT	CSVEEEANTGELFF
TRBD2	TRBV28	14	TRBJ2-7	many	TGTGCCAGCAGTTTGGCGGGACTAACCTACGAGCAGTACTTC	CASSLAGLTYEQYF
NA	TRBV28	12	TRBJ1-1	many	TGTGCCAGCAGTTTTCCGGGACTTGAAGCTTTCTTT	CASSFPGLEAFF
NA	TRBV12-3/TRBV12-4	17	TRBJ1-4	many	TGTGCCAGCAGTCCGCCCTTGATCAGGGACGCTATTGAAAAACTGTTTTTT	CASSPPLIRDAIEKLFF
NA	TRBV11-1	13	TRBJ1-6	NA	TGTGCCAGCAGCTTAGTACCCGCTGAACCCCTCCACTTT	CASSLVPAEPLHF
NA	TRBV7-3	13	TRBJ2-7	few	TGTGCCAGCAGCCAATTTGGGGGCGGGGAGCAGTACTTC	CASSQFGGGEQYF
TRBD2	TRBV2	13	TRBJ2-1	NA	TGTGCCAGCAGCCTAGCGGCTTACAATGAGCAGTTCTTC	CASSLAAYNEQFF
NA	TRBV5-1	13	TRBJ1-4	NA	TGCGCCAGCAGCTTAACTAACAACGAAGAACTGTTTTTT	CASSLTNNEELFF
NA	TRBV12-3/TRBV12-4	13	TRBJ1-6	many	TGTGCCAGCAGACGGGACGGATGGGGCACCCTCCACTTT	CASRRDGWGTLHF
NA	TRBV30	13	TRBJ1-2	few	TGTGCCTGGAGCCTGGGGGCTCATACGGGCTACACCTTC	CAWSLGAHTGYTF
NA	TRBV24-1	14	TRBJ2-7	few	TGTGCCACCAGTGATTTGGTCAGCCCCTACGAGCAGTACTTC	CATSDLVSPYEQYF
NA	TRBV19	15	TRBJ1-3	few	TGTGCCAGTAGTCCCCCGGACGGAGCTGGAAACACCATATATTTT	CASSPPDGAGNTIYF
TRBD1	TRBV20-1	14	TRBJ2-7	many	TGCAGTGCTTGGGCAAGGACAGGGGAGTACGAGCAGTACTTC	CSAWARTGEYEQYF
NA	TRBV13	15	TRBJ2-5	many	TGTGCCAGCAGCCCTAGGGACAAGCTCCAAGAGACCCAGTACTTC	CASSPRDKLQETQYF
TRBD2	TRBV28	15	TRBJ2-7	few	TGTGCCAGCAGTACCCGACTAGCGGGAGGGGAAGGGCAGTACTTC	CASSTRLAGGEGQYF